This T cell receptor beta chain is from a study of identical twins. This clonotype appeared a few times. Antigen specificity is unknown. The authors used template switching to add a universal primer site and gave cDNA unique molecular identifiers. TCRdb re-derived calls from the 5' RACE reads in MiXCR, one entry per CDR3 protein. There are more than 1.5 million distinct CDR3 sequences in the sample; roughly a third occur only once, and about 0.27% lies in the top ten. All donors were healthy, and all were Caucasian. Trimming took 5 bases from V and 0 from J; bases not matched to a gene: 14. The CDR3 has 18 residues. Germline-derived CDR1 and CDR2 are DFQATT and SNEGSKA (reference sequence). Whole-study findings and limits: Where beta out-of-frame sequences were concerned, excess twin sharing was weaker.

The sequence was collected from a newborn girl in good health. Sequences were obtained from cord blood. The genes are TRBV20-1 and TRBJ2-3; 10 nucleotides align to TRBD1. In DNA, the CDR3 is TGCAGTGCTGCCAGAGACAGGGGGCGATTCTTTAGCACAGATACGCAGTATTTT. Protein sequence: CSAARDRGRFFSTDTQYF.